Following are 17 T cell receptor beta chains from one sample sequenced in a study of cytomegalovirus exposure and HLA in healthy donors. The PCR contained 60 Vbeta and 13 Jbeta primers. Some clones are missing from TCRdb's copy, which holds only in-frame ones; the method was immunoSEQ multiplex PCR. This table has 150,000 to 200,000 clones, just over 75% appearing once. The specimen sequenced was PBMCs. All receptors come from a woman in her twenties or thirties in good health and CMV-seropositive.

Here the CDR3 reads CAWSSGTGTYEQYF. The CDR3 nucleotides are TGTGCCTGGAGTTCCGGGACAGGAACCTACGAGCAGTACTTC. The chain joins TRBV30 to TRBJ2-7, with TRBD1 identical over 8 bases. CDR1 and CDR2 (germline): GTSNPN, SVGIG (reference sequence). V dropped 2 bases and J dropped 2; count of bases not matched to a gene: 5. The CDR3 runs to 14 residues.

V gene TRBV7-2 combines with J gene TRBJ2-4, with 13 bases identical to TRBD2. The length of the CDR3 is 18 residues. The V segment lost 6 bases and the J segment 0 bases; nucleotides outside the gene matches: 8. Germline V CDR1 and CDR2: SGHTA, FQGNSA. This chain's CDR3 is CASSSGLAGTIAKNIQYF. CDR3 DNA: TGTGCCAGCAGTTCGGGACTAGCGGGGACCATAGCCAAAAACATTCAGTACTTC. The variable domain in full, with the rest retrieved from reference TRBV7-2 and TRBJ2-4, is GAGVSQSPSNKVTEKGKDVELRCDPISGHTALYWYRQSLGQGLEFLIYFQGNSAPDKSGLPSDRFSAERTGGSVSTLTIQRTQQEDSAVYLCASSSGLAGTIAKNIQYFGAGTRLSVL.

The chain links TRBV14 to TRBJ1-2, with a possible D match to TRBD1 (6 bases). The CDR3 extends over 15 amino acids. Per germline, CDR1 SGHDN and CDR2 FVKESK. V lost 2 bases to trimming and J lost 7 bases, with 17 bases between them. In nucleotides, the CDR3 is TGTGCCAGCAGCCAACTAGGAAGGGGGTTGGGTGGCTACACCTTC. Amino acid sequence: CASSQLGRGLGGYTF.

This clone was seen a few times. The CDR3: CASSQALNQGAGGYTF. In nucleotides, the CDR3 is TGCGCCAGCAGCCAAGCCCTAAATCAGGGGGCAGGTGGCTACACCTTC. The chain combines TRBV4-3 with TRBJ1-2, with 8 bases fitting TRBD1. The CDR3 covers 16 residues. Germline CDR1 and CDR2: LGHNA and YSLEER. J gave up 7 bases and V 1 base, and 11 bases lay outside the gene matches.

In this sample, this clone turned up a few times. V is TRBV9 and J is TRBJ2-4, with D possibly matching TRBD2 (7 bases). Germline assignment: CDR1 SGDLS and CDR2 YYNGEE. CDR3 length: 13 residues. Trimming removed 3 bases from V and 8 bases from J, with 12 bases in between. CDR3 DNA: TGTGCCAGCAGCGCAGGGGAGGGATACATTCAGTACTTC. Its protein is CASSAGEGYIQYF.

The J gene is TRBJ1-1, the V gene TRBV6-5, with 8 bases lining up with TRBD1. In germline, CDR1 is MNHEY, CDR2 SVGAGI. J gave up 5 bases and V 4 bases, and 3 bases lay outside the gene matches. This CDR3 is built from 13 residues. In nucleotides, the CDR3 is TGTGCCAGCAGTTGGACAGGGAAGACTGAAGCTTTCTTT. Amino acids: CASSWTGKTEAFF.

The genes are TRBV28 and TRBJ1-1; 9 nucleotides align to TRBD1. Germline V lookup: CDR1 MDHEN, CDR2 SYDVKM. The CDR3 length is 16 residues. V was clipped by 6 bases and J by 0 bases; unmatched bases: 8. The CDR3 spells CASRGNRGRLNTEAFF. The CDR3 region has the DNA TGTGCCAGCAGGGGGAACAGGGGGCGGTTGAACACTGAAGCTTTCTTT. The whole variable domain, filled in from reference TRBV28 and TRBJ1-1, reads DVKVTQSSRYLVKRTGEKVFLECVQDMDHENMFWYRQDPGLGLRLIYFSYDVKMKEKGDIPEGYSVSREKKERFSLILESASTNQTSMYLCASRGNRGRLNTEAFFGQGTRLTVV.

The CDR3 loop reads CAWSPIAPGTVHYEQYF. The CDR3 DNA is TGTGCCTGGAGCCCCATCGCTCCCGGGACAGTCCACTACGAGCAGTACTTC. The rearrangement joins TRBV30 to TRBJ2-7; TRBD1 agrees at 7 bases. Germline V gene sequence: CDR1 GTSNPN, CDR2 SVGIG (reference sequence). The V segment lost 3 bases and the J segment 3 bases; nucleotides outside the gene matches: 17. CDR3 size: 17 residues. Drawing the rest from reference TRBV30 and TRBJ2-7, the complete variable domain is SQTIHQWPATLVQPVGSPLSLECTVEGTSNPNLYWYRQAAGRGLQLLFYSVGIGQISSEVPQNLSASRPQDRQFILSSKKLLLSDSGFYLCAWSPIAPGTVHYEQYFGPGTRLTVT.

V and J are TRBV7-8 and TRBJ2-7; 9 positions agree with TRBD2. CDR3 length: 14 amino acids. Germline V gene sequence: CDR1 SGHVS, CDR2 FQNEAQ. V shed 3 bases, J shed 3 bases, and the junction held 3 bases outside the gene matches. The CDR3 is CASSLGSGSYEQYF. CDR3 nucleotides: TGTGCCAGCAGCTTGGGTAGCGGGAGCTACGAGCAGTACTTC.

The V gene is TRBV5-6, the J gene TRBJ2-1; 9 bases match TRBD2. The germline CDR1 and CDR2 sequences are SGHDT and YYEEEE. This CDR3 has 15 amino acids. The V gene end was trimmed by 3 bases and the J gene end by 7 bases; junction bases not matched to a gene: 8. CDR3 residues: CASSWPSGAGNEQFF. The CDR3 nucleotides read TGTGCCAGCAGCTGGCCTAGCGGGGCTGGGAATGAGCAGTTCTTC.

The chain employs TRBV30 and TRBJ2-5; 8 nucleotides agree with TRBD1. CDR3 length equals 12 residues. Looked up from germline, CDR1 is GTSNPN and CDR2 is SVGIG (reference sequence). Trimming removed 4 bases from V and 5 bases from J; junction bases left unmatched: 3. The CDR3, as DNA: TGTGCCTGGACAGGGGGCTGGGAGACCCAGTACTTC. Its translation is CAWTGGWETQYF.

The CDR3 reads CASKEQGENEQFF. The CDR3 DNA is TGTGCCAGCAAGGAACAGGGGGAAAATGAGCAGTTCTTC. The chain carries TRBV28 and TRBJ2-1, with TRBD1 identical over 8 bases. The V gene's germline CDR1 is MDHEN and CDR2 SYDVKM. V lost 7 bases to trimming and J lost 7 bases; unmatched junction nucleotides: 6. This CDR3 comprises 13 residues.

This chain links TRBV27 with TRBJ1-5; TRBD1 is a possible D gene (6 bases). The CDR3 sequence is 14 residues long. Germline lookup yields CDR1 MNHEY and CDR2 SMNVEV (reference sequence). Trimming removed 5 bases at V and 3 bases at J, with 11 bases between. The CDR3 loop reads CASSRRDNNQPQHF. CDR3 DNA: TGTGCCAGCAGTCGCCGGGACAACAATCAGCCCCAGCATTTT.

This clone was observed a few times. The chain's CDR3 is CASSLGAQETQYF. As DNA, the CDR3 is TGCGCCAGCAGCTTGGGGGCCCAAGAGACCCAGTACTTC. The chain has TRBV5-1 and TRBJ2-5; D is unresolved. The V gene's germline CDR1 is SGHRS and CDR2 YFSETQ. V lost 0 bases, J lost 1 base, and 4 bases lay in between. CDR3 size: 13 residues.

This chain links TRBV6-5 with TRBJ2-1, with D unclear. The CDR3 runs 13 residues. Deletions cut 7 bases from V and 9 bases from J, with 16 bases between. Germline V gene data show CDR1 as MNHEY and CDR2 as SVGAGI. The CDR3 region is CASTLRSGGEQFF. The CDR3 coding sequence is TGTGCCAGCACCCTGAGGTCCGGCGGTGAGCAGTTCTTC.

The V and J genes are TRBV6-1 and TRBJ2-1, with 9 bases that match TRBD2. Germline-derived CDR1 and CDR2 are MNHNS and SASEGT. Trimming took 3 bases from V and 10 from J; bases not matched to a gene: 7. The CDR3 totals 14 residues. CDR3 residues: CASSELAGVGEQFF. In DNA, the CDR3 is TGTGCCAGCAGTGAGTTAGCGGGAGTAGGGGAGCAGTTCTTC.

CDR3 nucleotide sequence: TGTGCCTGTGGGAAGGGACAGGCGGACAGATTCGGGGACCAGTACTTC. This gives the protein CACGKGQADRFGDQYF. The V call is TRBV30, the J call TRBJ2-5, with 8 bases matching TRBD1. The CDR3 has 16 residues. Losses at the gene ends were 6 bases for V and 10 bases for J; bases not matched to a gene: 22. Germline assignment: CDR1 GTSNPN and CDR2 SVGIG (reference sequence).